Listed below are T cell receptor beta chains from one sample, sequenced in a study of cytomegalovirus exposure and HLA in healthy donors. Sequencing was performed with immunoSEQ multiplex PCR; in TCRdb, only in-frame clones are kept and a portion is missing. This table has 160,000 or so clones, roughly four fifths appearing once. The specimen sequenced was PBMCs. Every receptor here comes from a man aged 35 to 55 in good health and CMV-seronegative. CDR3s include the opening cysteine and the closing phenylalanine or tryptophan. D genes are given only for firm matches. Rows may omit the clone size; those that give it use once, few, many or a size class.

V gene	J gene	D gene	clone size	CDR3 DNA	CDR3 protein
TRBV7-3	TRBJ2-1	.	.	TGTGCCAGCAGCTTAAATGATGGGGGGTTCTATGAGCAGTTCTTC	CASSLNDGGFYEQFF
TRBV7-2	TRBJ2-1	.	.	TGTGCCAGCAGCTTAGCTAGTGCTAGCGCCTACAATGAGCAGTTCTTC	CASSLASASAYNEQFF
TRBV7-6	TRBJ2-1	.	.	TGTGCCAGCAGGGGACATCGCTCCTACAATGAGCAGTTCTTC	CASRGHRSYNEQFF
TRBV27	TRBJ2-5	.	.	TGTGCCAGCCGGATGGGGGGGACCCAGTACTTC	CASRMGGTQYF
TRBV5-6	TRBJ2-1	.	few	TGTGCCAGCAGCTTCACTAGTGAGCAGTTCTTC	CASSFTSEQFF
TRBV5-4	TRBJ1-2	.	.	TGTGCCAGCAGCTTGTCTGCGACAGTTACTTCTAACTATGGCTACACCTTC	CASSLSATVTSNYGYTF
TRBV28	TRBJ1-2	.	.	TGTGCCAGCAGTTTAGCCAGGGTACACTATGGCTACACCTTC	CASSLARVHYGYTF
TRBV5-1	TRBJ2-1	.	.	TGCGCCAGCAGCTTGGAGGGGATAAACAATGAGCAGTTCTTC	CASSLEGINNEQFF
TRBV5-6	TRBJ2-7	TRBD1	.	TGTGCCAGCAGCTTGGGGACAGGGGGCTCCGAGCAGTACTTC	CASSLGTGGSEQYF
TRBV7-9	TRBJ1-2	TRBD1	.	TGTGCCAGCAGCTCGCCGGGACAGTTGTATGGCTACACCTTC	CASSSPGQLYGYTF
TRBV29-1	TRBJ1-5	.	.	TGCAGCGCCGCGACAGGTCCCGGGGCGCCCCAGCATTTT	CSAATGPGAPQHF
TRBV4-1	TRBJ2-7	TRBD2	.	TGCGCCAGCAGCCTATTGCCTAGCGGGATCTACGAGCAGTACTTC	CASSLLPSGIYEQYF
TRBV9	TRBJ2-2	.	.	TGTGCCAGCAGCTCCCGGGACACCACCGGGGAGCTGTTTTTT	CASSSRDTTGELFF
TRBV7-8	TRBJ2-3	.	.	TGTGCCAGCACCGAGTTTGGTACGCAGTATTTT	CASTEFGTQYF
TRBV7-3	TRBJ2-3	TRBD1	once	TGTGCCAGCAGCCTGACAGGGCTAACAGATACGCAGTATTTT	CASSLTGLTDTQYF
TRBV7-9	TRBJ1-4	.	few	TGTGCCAGCAGCTTACGGGGGAGAAATGAAAAACTGTTTTTT	CASSLRGRNEKLFF
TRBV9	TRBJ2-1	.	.	TGTGCCAGCAGCGGAACTAGTTCATCTTACAATGAGCAGTTCTTC	CASSGTSSSYNEQFF